These 26 T cell receptor beta chains were all obtained from the same sample, sequenced in a study of blood T cell repertoires in COVID-19. TCRdb keeps only in-frame clones here, not all; method: immunoSEQ multiplex PCR. The table has just over 75,000 clones, about four fifths seen once. The sequenced material came from peripheral blood. The receptors come from a man aged 45-65 years with acute or convalescent COVID-19.

At least ten counts were recorded for this clone. The CDR3 nucleotides are TGCGCCAGCAGCCAAGAAAAGGACAGGGGGCTTGGGCATGGCTACACCTTC. Protein sequence: CASSQEKDRGLGHGYTF. The V gene is TRBV4-3, the J gene TRBJ1-2; 11 positions match TRBD1. The CDR3 is 17 residues long. Trimming at V came to 0 bases and at J to 6 bases, leaving 9 bases not matched to a gene. Germline loops: CDR1 LGHNA, CDR2 YSLEER.

The chain uses TRBV7-9 and TRBJ2-1, with TRBD1 as a possible D gene (6 bases). In germline, CDR1 is SEHNR, CDR2 FQNEAQ (reference sequence). The V gene lost 5 bases and the J gene lost 10 bases, with 15 bases spanning the gap. This CDR3 has 13 amino acids. The CDR3 bases are TGTGCCAGCAGCCTAGTGGGGGCAGGGGAGCAGTTCTTC. It translates to CASSLVGAGEQFF. Full variable domain (missing parts from reference TRBV7-9 and TRBJ2-1): DTGVSQNPRHKITKRGQNVTFRCDPISEHNRLYWYRQTLGQGPEFLTYFQNEAQLEKSRLLSDRFSAERPKGSFSTLEIQRTEQGDSAMYLCASSLVGAGEQFFGPGTRLTVL.

This clone has a handful of counts. V gene TRBV18 combines with J gene TRBJ1-3; the D gene is possibly TRBD1 (6 bases). The CDR3 has 16 residues. Germline CDR1 KGHSH, CDR2 LQKENI. Trimming shortened V by 0 bases and J by 4 bases, and 13 bases separated the two germline ends. The CDR3 nucleotides read TGTGCCAGCTCACCACCAAGGCAGGGGTTGGGAAACACCATATATTTT. Translation: CASSPPRQGLGNTIYF. The variable domain in full, with the rest retrieved from reference TRBV18 and TRBJ1-3, is NAGVMQNPRHLVRRRGQEARLRCSPMKGHSHVYWYRQLPEEGLKFMVYLQKENIIDESGMPKERFSAEFPKEGPSILRIQQVVRGDSAAYFCASSPPRQGLGNTIYFGEGSWLTVV.

V and J are TRBV19 and TRBJ2-1; 13 nucleotides align to TRBD2. J was trimmed by 9 bases and V by 10 bases; bases with no gene match: 6. Per germline, CDR1 LNHDA and CDR2 SQIVND (reference sequence). The CDR3 runs to 13 residues. CDR3 coding DNA: TGTGCCACCTCACTAGCGGGAGGGGGTGAGCAGTTCTTC. Its translation: CATSLAGGGEQFF.

The rearrangement links TRBV5-1 to TRBJ1-4, with 7 bases identical to TRBD1. The CDR3 extends over 17 amino acids. Germline-derived CDR1 and CDR2 are SGHRS and YFSETQ. Trimming at V came to 0 bases and at J to 6 bases, leaving 11 bases not matched to a gene. Here the CDR3 reads CASSLGWTGARDEKLFF. Here the CDR3 DNA reads TGCGCCAGCAGCTTGGGCTGGACAGGTGCAAGAGATGAAAAACTGTTTTTT.

The rearrangement links TRBV29-1 to TRBJ2-4, with a tentative D call TRBD1 (6 bases). The CDR3 totals 14 residues. The germline V and J ends were trimmed by 6 bases and 6 bases, with 18 bases remaining between them. Germline V gene lookup returns CDR1 SQVTM and CDR2 ANQGSEA. CDR3 in amino acids: CSVPGHLDLNIQYF. The CDR3 DNA reads as TGCAGCGTACCGGGACATTTGGACCTAAACATTCAGTACTTC.

In this sample, this clone turned up a few times. V gene TRBV6-5 combines with J gene TRBJ2-7, with TRBD1 identical over 9 bases. The CDR3 covers 14 residues. Germline V gene data show CDR1 as MNHEY and CDR2 as SVGAGI. The V and J ends lost 6 bases and 4 bases, in that order; junction bases with no gene match: 7. The CDR3 bases are TGTGCCAGCAGCCCCGGACAGGGGAAGTACGAGCAGTACTTC. It specifies CASSPGQGKYEQYF.

The V call is TRBV19, the J call TRBJ2-1; tentatively, D is TRBD1 (6 bases). The germline V gene has CDR1 LNHDA and CDR2 SQIVND (reference sequence). This CDR3 spans 14 amino acids. V was clipped by 10 bases and J by 7 bases, with 20 bases between them. The CDR3 loop reads CATKGDPGENEQFF. The CDR3 bases are TGTGCCACCAAGGGGGACCCGGGCGAAAATGAGCAGTTCTTC.

The chain has TRBV19 and TRBJ1-1, with D maybe TRBD1 (5 bases). The CDR3 consists of 14 residues. The V gene's germline CDR1 is LNHDA and CDR2 SQIVND (reference sequence). V lost 4 bases, J lost 4 bases, and 13 bases lay in between. The CDR3 reads CASSKDIEVTEAFF. CDR3 sequence (DNA): TGTGCCAGTAGTAAGGACATAGAAGTCACTGAAGCTTTCTTT.

This rearrangement joins TRBV7-2 to TRBJ2-7, with 7 bases identical to TRBD2. Losses at the gene ends were 0 bases for V and 6 bases for J; bases not matched to a gene: 5. Germline lookup yields CDR1 SGHTA and CDR2 FQGNSA. The CDR3 covers 14 residues. CDR3 DNA sequence: TGTGCCAGCAGCTTAGCGGGAGGGTCCGGCGAGCAGTACTTC. It is translated as CASSLAGGSGEQYF.

In its sample, this clone was seen a few times. The chain combines TRBV5-5 with TRBJ2-7; 7 bases are shared with TRBD1. The CDR3 is 16 residues long. CDR1 is SGHKS, CDR2 YYEKEE, per germline (reference sequence). V trimming: 5 bases; J trimming: 1 base; junction bases outside the gene matches: 12. The CDR3 nucleotides are TGTGCCAGCAGTTTTTTACAGGGGAAGGGGTCCTACGAGCAGTACTTC. Residues: CASSFLQGKGSYEQYF.

The sample holds one count of this clone. This sequence joins TRBV6-5 and TRBJ1-6; D might be TRBD1 (6 bases). The V end lost 0 bases, the J end lost 7 bases, and 10 bases lay between the germline ends. CDR3 length equals 15 residues. From germline, CDR1 is MNHEY and CDR2 SVGAGI. The CDR3 bases are TGTGCCAGCAGTTACTCGGGGCAGGGGAATTCACCCCTCCACTTT. Protein product: CASSYSGQGNSPLHF.

This clone was observed a handful of times. J is TRBJ2-3 and V is TRBV5-6, with D unresolved. V was cut by 2 bases and J by 0 bases, with 16 bases left in between. The CDR3 consists of 17 residues. The V gene's germline CDR1 is SGHDT and CDR2 YYEEEE. The CDR3 sequence is CASSFGTMSYSTDTQYF. CDR3 sequence (DNA): TGTGCCAGCAGCTTCGGCACTATGTCCTACAGCACAGATACGCAGTATTTT.

For the CDR3, the DNA is TGTGCCAGCAGCACGGCTCTTCATGGGACTAGCGTGTACGAGCAGTACTTC. This sequence encodes CASSTALHGTSVYEQYF. This chain links TRBV7-8 with TRBJ2-7; the match to TRBD2 covers 10 bases. The trim removed 5 bases at V and 4 bases at J, leaving 14 bases unmatched. Germline values: CDR1 SGHVS, CDR2 FQNEAQ. CDR3 size: 17 residues.

V usage is TRBV13 and J usage is TRBJ2-7; 10 nucleotides agree with TRBD1. V trimming: 4 bases; J trimming: 5 bases; junction bases outside the gene matches: 5. CDR3 length: 14 amino acids. CDR1 is PRHDT, CDR2 FYEKMQ, per germline (reference sequence). The chain's CDR3 is CASSSGQGNHEQYF. CDR3 bases: TGTGCCAGCAGCTCGGGACAGGGGAACCACGAGCAGTACTTC.

V is TRBV12-3 or TRBV12-4 and J is TRBJ2-7, with 7 bases aligning to TRBD1. V dropped 10 bases and J dropped 5; count of bases not matched to a gene: 11. This CDR3 contains 13 residues. This CDR3 reads CATRQGSVHEQYF. The CDR3 DNA sequence: TGTGCCACCAGACAGGGTAGCGTCCACGAGCAGTACTTC.

In its sample, this clone was seen once. This sequence joins TRBV4-1 and TRBJ2-6; possibly TRBD1 for D (6 bases). Per germline, CDR1 MGHRA and CDR2 YSYEKL. CDR3 length: 18 amino acids. Deletions cut 0 bases from V and 0 bases from J, with 12 bases between. The CDR3 region is CASSQEDSRSSGANVLTF. CDR3 DNA sequence: TGCGCCAGCAGCCAAGAGGACAGCCGAAGCTCTGGGGCCAACGTCCTGACTTTC.

CDR3 protein: CASSQGEGASTEAFF. DNA for the CDR3: TGCGCCAGCAGCCAAGGCGAAGGGGCTAGCACTGAAGCTTTCTTT. This chain uses TRBV4-1 with TRBJ1-1; possibly TRBD1 for D (5 bases). The V end lost 1 base, the J end lost 4 bases, and 13 bases lay between the germline ends. The V gene's germline CDR1 is MGHRA and CDR2 YSYEKL. CDR3 length equals 15 residues.

This clone was detected only a few times. The gene calls are TRBV12-3 or TRBV12-4 and TRBJ2-3; perhaps TRBD1 as D (5 bases). This CDR3 region has 13 residues. Between the trimmed V and J ends, which lost 5 bases and 1 base, there was a span of 7 bases. CDR3 sequence reads: CASSGAGTDTQYF. The CDR3 nucleotides are TGTGCCAGCAGTGGGGCGGGCACAGATACGCAGTATTTT.

The chain uses TRBV6-5 and TRBJ1-3; D gene unclear. The V end lost 2 bases, the J end lost 2 bases, and 13 bases lay between the germline ends. Germline CDR1 is MNHEY and CDR2 is SVGAGI. The length of the CDR3 is 16 residues. Written as DNA, the CDR3 is TGTGCCAGCAGTTACACCCACAGAGCTCCTGGAAACACCATATATTTT. Amino acids: CASSYTHRAPGNTIYF.

The chain combines TRBV5-1 with TRBJ1-6; D is unclear. V lost 0 bases, J lost 6 bases, and 10 bases lay in between. CDR3 size: 15 residues. Germline V lookup: CDR1 SGHRS, CDR2 YFSETQ. The CDR3: CASSLAGGRNSPLHF. The CDR3, as DNA: TGCGCCAGCAGCTTGGCCGGAGGGCGTAATTCACCCCTCCACTTT.

This clone was seen more than once but under ten times. The V and J genes are TRBV7-2 and TRBJ1-5; D unresolved. V shed 5 bases and J shed 0 bases, with 11 bases lying between them. The V gene's germline CDR1 is SGHTA and CDR2 FQGNSA. The CDR3 is made up of 15 amino acids. The CDR3 DNA sequence: TGTGCCAGCAGCCCACTCCCTAATAGCAATCAGCCCCAGCATTTT. It encodes CASSPLPNSNQPQHF.

The chain uses TRBV5-8 and TRBJ1-1; D is perhaps TRBD1 (5 bases). Between the trimmed V and J ends, which lost 2 bases and 3 bases, there was a span of 20 bases. Germline loops: CDR1 SGHTS, CDR2 YDEGEE. The CDR3 sequence is 17 residues long. DNA for the CDR3: TGTGCCAGCAGCTTTTCTGGCAAGGGGTTAGCGGACACTGAAGCTTTCTTT. It codes for CASSFSGKGLADTEAFF.

This sequence joins TRBV10-3 and TRBJ2-5; the match to TRBD1 covers 11 bases. Losses at the gene ends were 4 bases for V and 3 bases for J; bases not matched to a gene: 4. CDR1 is ENHRY and CDR2 is SYGVKD in the germline V gene. The length of the CDR3 is 15 residues. CDR3 DNA: TGTGCCATCAGTGGCCGGACAGGGGGCAAAGAGACCCAGTACTTC. Its translation: CAISGRTGGKETQYF.

The rearrangement links TRBV15 to TRBJ2-1; D remains ambiguous. CDR1 and CDR2 from the germline V gene are LNHNV and YYDKDF (reference sequence). The ends were cut back, 0 bases at V and 8 bases at J, with 5 bases in the middle. The CDR3 length is 12 residues. Here the CDR3 reads CATSRDHDEQFF. DNA of the CDR3: TGTGCCACCAGCAGAGATCATGATGAGCAGTTCTTC. Drawing the rest from reference TRBV15 and TRBJ2-1, the complete variable domain is DAMVIQNPRYQVTQFGKPVTLSCSQTLNHNVMYWYQQKSSQAPKLLFHYYDKDFNNEADTPDNFQSRRPNTSFCFLDIRSPGLGDTAMYLCATSRDHDEQFFGPGTRLTVL.

This chain uses TRBV12-3 or TRBV12-4 with TRBJ1-1, with D maybe TRBD1 (6 bases). V was clipped by 4 bases and J by 3 bases, with 9 bases between them. The CDR3 contains 13 residues. CDR3 DNA sequence: TGTGCCAGCAGTTCGGGGGGGCACACTGAAGCTTTCTTT. Encoded protein: CASSSGGHTEAFF.